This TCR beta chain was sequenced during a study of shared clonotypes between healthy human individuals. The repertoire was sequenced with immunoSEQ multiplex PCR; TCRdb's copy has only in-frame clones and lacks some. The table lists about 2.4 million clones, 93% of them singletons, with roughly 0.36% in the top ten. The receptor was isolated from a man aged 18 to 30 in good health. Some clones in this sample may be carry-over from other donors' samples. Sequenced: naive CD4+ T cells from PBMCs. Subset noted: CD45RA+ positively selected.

The CDR3 is CASSQDRTSGNNEQFF. CDR3 nucleotide sequence: TGTGCCAGCAGCCAAGATCGGACTAGCGGGAACAATGAGCAGTTCTTC. The rearrangement joins TRBV4-2 to TRBJ2-1; 12 nucleotides agree with TRBD2. Trimming took 0 bases from V and 5 from J; bases not matched to a gene: 2. CDR3 size: 16 residues. Germline V gene sequence: CDR1 LGHNA, CDR2 YNFKEQ.